This entry lists 5 T cell receptor beta chains sequenced from one sample in a study of vaccination effects on CD4 cells after COVID-19. The ViraFEST assay expanded antigen-specific CD4+ T cells with viral peptide pools before sequencing. At the end of roughly 9 days of culture, CD4+ T cells were isolated. This individual contracted SARS-CoV-2 between March and December 2020, as verified by PCR. Here immunoSEQ multiplex PCR was the method, and the copy in TCRdb shows in-frame clones only, minus some. This sample has some 40,000 clones, with just under 75% found just once. No antigens are known for them. Sequencing was performed on CD4+ T cells from PBMCs cultured with a peptide pool, taken before COVID-19 vaccination. The receptor set was obtained from a human donor who had a prior SARS-CoV-2 infection.

Points on this clone: Other DNA variants within this sample encode the same CDR3. This chain links TRBV2 with TRBJ1-1; no firm D call. CDR1 is SNHLY, CDR2 FYNNEI, per germline. The CDR3 extends over 13 amino acids. V lost 3 bases and J 1 base, leaving 6 bases between the germline ends. CDR3 in amino acids: CASSEDGNTEAFF. CDR3 sequence (DNA): TGTGCCAGCAGTGAGGATGGGAACACTGAAGCTTTCTTT.

The chain combines TRBV7-6 with TRBJ2-5, with D perhaps given as TRBD1 or TRBD2 (5 bases each). This CDR3 region has 14 residues. The V end was cut by 1 base, the J end by 5 bases, with 11 bases between. Germline V gene sequence: CDR1 SGHVS, CDR2 FNYEAQ. DNA for the CDR3: TGTGCCAGCAGCTTAGATGGGGGAAAGGAGACCCAGTACTTC. Translating it yields CASSLDGGKETQYF. Supplemented by reference TRBV7-6 and TRBJ2-5, the full variable domain reads GAGVSQSPRYKVTKRGQDVALRCDPISGHVSLYWYRQALGQGPEFLTYFNYEAQQDKSGLPNDRFSAERPEGSISTLTIQRTEQRDSAMYRCASSLDGGKETQYFGPGTRLLVL.

The chain carries TRBV3-1 (or the pseudogene TRBV3-2) and TRBJ2-7, with D possibly matching TRBD1 (6 bases). In germline, CDR1 is LGHDT, CDR2 YNNKEL (reference sequence). Trimming pared 0 bases from V and 10 bases from J, leaving 28 bases between. The CDR3 is 18 residues long. CDR3 protein: CASSQDPPGRGSLRRQYF. CDR3 DNA: TGTGCCAGCAGCCAAGATCCCCCGGGCAGGGGATCGCTACGAAGACAGTACTTC.

In its sample, this clone was seen a few times. The chain has TRBV5-4 and TRBJ2-2, with D tentatively TRBD2 (5 bases). The CDR3 is 15 residues long. CDR1 SGHNT and CDR2 YYREEE come from the germline V gene (reference sequence). Trimming stripped 0 bases from V and 1 base from J, with 7 bases between. The CDR3 spells CASSLAGWNTGELFF. CDR3 bases: TGTGCCAGCAGCTTGGCGGGGTGGAACACCGGGGAGCTGTTTTTT.

The chain uses TRBV27 and TRBJ2-5, with D possibly matching TRBD1 (7 bases). Per germline, CDR1 MNHEY and CDR2 SMNVEV (reference sequence). The length of the CDR3 is 17 residues. The V gene lost 0 bases and the J gene lost 5 bases, with 19 bases spanning the gap. CDR3 nucleotide sequence: TGTGCCAGCAGTTTATCACCAGGGGGGTACGGTGGGGAGACCCAGTACTTC. This translates into CASSLSPGGYGGETQYF.